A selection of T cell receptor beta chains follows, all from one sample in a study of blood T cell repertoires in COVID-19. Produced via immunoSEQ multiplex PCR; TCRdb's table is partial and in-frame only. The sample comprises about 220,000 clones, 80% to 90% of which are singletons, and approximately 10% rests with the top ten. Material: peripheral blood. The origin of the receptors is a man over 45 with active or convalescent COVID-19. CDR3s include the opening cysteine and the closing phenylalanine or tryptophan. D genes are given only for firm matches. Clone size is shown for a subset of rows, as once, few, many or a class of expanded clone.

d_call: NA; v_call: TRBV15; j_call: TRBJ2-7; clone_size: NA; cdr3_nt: TGTGCCACCAGCAGTGGGCTTACTCACATGGACTCTTACGAGCAGTACTTC; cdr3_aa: CATSSGLTHMDSYEQYF
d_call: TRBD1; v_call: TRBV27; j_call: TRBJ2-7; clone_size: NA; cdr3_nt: TGTGCCAGCAGTTTGGGAGGACAGGGTTACGAGCAGTACTTC; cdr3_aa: CASSLGGQGYEQYF
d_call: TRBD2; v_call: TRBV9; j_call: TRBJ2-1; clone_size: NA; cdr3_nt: TGTGCCAGCAGCGTTCTCAGCGGGGGCTACAATGAGCAGTTCTTC; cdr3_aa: CASSVLSGGYNEQFF
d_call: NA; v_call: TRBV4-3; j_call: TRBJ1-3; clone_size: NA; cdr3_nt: TGCGCCAGCAGCCACAGATCTGGAAACACCATATATTTT; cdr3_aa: CASSHRSGNTIYF
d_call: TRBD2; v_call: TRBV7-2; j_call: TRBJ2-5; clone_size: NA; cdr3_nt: TGTGCCAGCAGCTTAGAGGGCGGGAGGAGAGAGACCCAGTACTTC; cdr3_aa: CASSLEGGRRETQYF
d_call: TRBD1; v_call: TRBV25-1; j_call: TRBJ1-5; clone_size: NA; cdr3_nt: TGTGCCAGCAGCCATGACAGGGGATACCAGCCCCAGCATTTT; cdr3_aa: CASSHDRGYQPQHF
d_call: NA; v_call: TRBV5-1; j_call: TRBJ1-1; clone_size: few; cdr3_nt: TGCGCCAGCAGCTTACAGGTTTCGAACACTGAAGCTTTCTTT; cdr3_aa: CASSLQVSNTEAFF
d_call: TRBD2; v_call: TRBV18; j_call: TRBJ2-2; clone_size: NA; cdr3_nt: TGTGCCAGCTCACCACCGGGTGCACTAGCGGGAACCGGGGAGCTGTTTTTT; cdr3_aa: CASSPPGALAGTGELFF
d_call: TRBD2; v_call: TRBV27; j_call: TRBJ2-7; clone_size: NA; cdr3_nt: TGTGCCAGCAGTAAACTCCGGGACTATCATTACGAGCAGTACTTC; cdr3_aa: CASSKLRDYHYEQYF
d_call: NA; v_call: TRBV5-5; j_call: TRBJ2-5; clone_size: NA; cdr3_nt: TGTGCCAGCAGCTTGAGGGGCCCCCAAGAGACCCAGTACTTC; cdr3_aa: CASSLRGPQETQYF
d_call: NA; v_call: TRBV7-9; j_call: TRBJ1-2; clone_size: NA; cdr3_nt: TGTGCCAGCAGCTTAGGGGCAAGCGGGGGCTACACCTTC; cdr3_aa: CASSLGASGGYTF
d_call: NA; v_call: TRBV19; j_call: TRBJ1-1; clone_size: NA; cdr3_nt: TGTGCCAGTAGTATAGTTCCGGGGGGGGACACTGAAGCTTTCTTT; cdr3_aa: CASSIVPGGDTEAFF
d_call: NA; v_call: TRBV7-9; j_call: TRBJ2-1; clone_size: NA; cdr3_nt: TGTGCCAGCCGCGGGCTAGTCGATGAGCAGTTCTTC; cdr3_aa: CASRGLVDEQFF
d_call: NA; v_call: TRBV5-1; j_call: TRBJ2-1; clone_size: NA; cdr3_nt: TGCGCCAGCAGCTTGAAGGCGGTTAATGAGCAGTTCTTC; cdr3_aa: CASSLKAVNEQFF
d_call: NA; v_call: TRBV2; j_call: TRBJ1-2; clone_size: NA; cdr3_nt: TGTGCCAGCAGTGGCGAAGAGGGCTATGGCTACACCTTC; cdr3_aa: CASSGEEGYGYTF
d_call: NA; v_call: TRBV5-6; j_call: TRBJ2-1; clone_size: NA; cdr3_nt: TGTGCCAGCAGCTTGAATATCAATGAGCAGTTCTTC; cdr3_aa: CASSLNINEQFF
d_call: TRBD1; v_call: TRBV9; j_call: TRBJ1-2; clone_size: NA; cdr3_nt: TGTGCCAGCAGCGTAGGACCCACAGGGGGCGAATACTATGGCTACACCTTC; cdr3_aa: CASSVGPTGGEYYGYTF
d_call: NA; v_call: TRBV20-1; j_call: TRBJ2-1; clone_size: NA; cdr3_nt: TGCAGTGCTAGTCGAGCGCGGAGCTCCTACAATGAGCAGTTCTTC; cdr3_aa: CSASRARSSYNEQFF
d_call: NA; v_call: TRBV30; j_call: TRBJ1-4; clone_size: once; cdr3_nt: TGTGCCTGGAGTCCAAACGGGAAGGGTAATGAAAAACTGTTTTTT; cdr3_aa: CAWSPNGKGNEKLFF
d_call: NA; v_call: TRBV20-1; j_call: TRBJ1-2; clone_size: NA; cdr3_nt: TGCAGTGCTAGAGCGGGTTATGGCTACACCTTC; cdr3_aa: CSARAGYGYTF
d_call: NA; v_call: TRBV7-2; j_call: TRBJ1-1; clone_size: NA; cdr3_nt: TGTGCCAGCAGCTTATTGGGTTTACGAGGAGGCACTGAAGCTTTCTTT; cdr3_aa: CASSLLGLRGGTEAFF
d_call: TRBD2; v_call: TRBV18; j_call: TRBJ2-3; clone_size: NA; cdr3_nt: TGTGCCAGCTCCCTCTATCGGGGGGGCACAGATACGCAGTATTTT; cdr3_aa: CASSLYRGGTDTQYF
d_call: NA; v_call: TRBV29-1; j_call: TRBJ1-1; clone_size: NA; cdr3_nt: TGCAGCGTTGAGGAGGTTTCGAACACTGAAGCTTTCTTT; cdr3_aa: CSVEEVSNTEAFF
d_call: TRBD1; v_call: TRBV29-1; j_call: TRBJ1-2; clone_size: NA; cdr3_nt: TGCAGCGTTGAAATTAAGGGGGCTGGATATGGCTACACCTTC; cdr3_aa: CSVEIKGAGYGYTF
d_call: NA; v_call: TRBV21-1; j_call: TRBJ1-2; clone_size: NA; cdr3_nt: TGTGCCAGCAACCCGCCAGCGGCAGGCACTAACTATGGCTACACCTTC; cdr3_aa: CASNPPAAGTNYGYTF
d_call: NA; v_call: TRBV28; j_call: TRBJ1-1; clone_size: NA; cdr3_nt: TGTGCCAGCAGTTTGGTGGGGGGCACTGAAGCTTTCTTT; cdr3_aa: CASSLVGGTEAFF
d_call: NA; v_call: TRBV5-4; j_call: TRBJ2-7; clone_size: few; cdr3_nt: TGTGCCAGCAGCTTGGAGGCAGGGGACGGGGCCTACGAGCAGTACTTC; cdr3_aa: CASSLEAGDGAYEQYF
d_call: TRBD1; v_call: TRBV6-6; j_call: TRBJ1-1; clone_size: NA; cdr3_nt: TGTGCCAGCAGATACAGGGGCCGGAACACTGAAGCTTTCTTT; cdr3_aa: CASRYRGRNTEAFF
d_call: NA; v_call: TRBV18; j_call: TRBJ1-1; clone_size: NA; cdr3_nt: TGTGCCAGCTCACCGGCTGGGCACGGATCCATGAACACTGAAGCTTTCTTT; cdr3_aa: CASSPAGHGSMNTEAFF
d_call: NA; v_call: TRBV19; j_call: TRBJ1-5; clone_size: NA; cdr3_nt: TGTGCCAGTAGTACCACAGGGAGGGGACAGCCCCAGCATTTT; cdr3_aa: CASSTTGRGQPQHF
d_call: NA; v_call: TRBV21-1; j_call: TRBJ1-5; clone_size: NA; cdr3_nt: TGTGCCAGCATGAACAGGTCCAATCAGCCCCAGCATTTT; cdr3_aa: CASMNRSNQPQHF
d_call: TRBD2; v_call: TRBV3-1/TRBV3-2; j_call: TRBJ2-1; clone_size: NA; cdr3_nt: TGTGCCAGCAGCCCCCGGACTAGCGGGAGGCCTTCCTTAAACAATGAGCAGTTCTTC; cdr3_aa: CASSPRTSGRPSLNNEQFF
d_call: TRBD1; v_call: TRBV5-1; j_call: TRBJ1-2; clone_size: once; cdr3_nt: TGCGCCAGCAGCTATGACAGGGGATCTAACTATGGCTACACCTTC; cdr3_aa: CASSYDRGSNYGYTF
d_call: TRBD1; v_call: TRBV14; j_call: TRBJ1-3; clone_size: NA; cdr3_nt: TGTGCCAGCAGCCAAGAGCAACAGGGGATTATTGGAAACACCATATATTTT; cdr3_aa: CASSQEQQGIIGNTIYF
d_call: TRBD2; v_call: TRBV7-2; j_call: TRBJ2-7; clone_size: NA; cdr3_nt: TGTGCCAGCAGCTTAGCGGGGACGGGGGGGACCTACGAGCAGTACTTC; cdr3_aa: CASSLAGTGGTYEQYF
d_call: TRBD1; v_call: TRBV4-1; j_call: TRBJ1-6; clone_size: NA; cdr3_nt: TGCGCCAGCAGCCAAGACGACAGGGGCACGAGTTCACCCCTCCACTTT; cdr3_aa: CASSQDDRGTSSPLHF
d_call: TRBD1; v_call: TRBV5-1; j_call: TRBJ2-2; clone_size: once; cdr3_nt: TGCGCCAGCAGCTCGACAGGGTTCGGGGAGCTGTTTTTT; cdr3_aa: CASSSTGFGELFF
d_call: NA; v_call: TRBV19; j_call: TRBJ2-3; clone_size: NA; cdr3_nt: TGTGCCAGTAGTACCCGACTCCTAGCCGGGAGTCCCCCAGATACGCAGTATTTT; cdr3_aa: CASSTRLLAGSPPDTQYF
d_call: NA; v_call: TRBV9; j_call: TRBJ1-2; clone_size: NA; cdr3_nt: TGTGCCAGCAGCGTAGGCGGATCCTATGGCTACACCTTC; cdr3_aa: CASSVGGSYGYTF
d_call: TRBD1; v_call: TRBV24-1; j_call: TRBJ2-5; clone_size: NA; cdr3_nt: TGTGCCACCAGTGATCCTACAGGGGCGCACCAAGAGACCCAGTACTTC; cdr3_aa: CATSDPTGAHQETQYF
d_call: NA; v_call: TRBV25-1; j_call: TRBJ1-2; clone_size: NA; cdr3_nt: TGTGCCAGCAGAGGACAGAATGGCTACACCTTC; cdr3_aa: CASRGQNGYTF
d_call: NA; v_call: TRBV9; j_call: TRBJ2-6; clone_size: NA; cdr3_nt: TGTGCCAGCAGCGTTTATAGTTGGGCCGAAAGGACTCAGCGATCTGGGGCCAACGTCCTGACTTTC; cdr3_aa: CASSVYSWAERTQRSGANVLTF
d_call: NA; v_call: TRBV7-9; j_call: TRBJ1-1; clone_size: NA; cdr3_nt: TGTGCCAGCAGTTATGGTCCCTTTACAAACACTGAAGCTTTCTTT; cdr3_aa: CASSYGPFTNTEAFF
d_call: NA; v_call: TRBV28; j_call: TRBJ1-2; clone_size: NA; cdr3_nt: TGTGCCAGCAACCCGCATGGGGGCTACTATGGCTACACCTTC; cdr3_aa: CASNPHGGYYGYTF
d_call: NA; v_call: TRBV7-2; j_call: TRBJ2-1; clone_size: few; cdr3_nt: TGTGCCAGCAGCTTAGCCGCCGGTCCCTCCTACAATGAGCAGTTCTTC; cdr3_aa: CASSLAAGPSYNEQFF
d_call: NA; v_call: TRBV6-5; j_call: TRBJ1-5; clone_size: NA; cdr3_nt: TGTGCCAGCAGAAGGACACAAAGCAATCAGCCCCAGCATTTT; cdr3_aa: CASRRTQSNQPQHF
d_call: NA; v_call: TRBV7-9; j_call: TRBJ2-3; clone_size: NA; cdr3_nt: TGTGCCAGCAGCCCCATACTTCGACGGGTCACAGATACGCAGTATTTT; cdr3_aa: CASSPILRRVTDTQYF
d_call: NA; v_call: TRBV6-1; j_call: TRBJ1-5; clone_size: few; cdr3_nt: TGTGCCAGCAGTGAAGCCGGGTATCAGCCCCAGCATTTT; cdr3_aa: CASSEAGYQPQHF
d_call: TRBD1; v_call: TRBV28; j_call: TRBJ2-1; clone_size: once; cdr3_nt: TGTGCCAGCACTTCCCCCGGGACAGGGTTCTACAATGAGCAGTTCTTC; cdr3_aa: CASTSPGTGFYNEQFF
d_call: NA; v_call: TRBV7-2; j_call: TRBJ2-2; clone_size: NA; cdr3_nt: TGTGCCAGCAGCTTAGGGTTAGCATGGTCCGGGGAGCTGTTTTTT; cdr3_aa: CASSLGLAWSGELFF
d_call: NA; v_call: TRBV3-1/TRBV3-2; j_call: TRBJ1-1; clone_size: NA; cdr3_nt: TGTGCCAGCAGCCCCCGGGACACCATTAGCGCTTTCTTT; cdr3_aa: CASSPRDTISAFF
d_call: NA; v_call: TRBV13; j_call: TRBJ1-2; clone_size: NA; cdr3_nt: TGTGCCAGCAGCTCCTGGGGGCTGAGAGGCTACACCTTC; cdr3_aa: CASSSWGLRGYTF
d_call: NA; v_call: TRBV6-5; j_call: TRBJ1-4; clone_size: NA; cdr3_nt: TGTGCCAGCAGTTCGCGACAGGCTCAAAATGAAAAACTGTTTTTT; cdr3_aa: CASSSRQAQNEKLFF
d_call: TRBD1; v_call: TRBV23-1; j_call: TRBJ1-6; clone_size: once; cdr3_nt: TGCGCCAGCAGTCAATCCCTGACAGGGAATTCACCCCTCCACTTT; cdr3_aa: CASSQSLTGNSPLHF
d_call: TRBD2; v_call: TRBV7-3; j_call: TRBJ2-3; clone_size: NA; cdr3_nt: TGTGCCAGCAGCTTAACTGCGACTAGCGGCACAGATACGCAGTATTTT; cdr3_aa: CASSLTATSGTDTQYF
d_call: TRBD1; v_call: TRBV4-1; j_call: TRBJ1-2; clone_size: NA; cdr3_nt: TGCGCCAGCAGCCAAGTGGGACAGGGAGACTATGGCTACACCTTC; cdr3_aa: CASSQVGQGDYGYTF
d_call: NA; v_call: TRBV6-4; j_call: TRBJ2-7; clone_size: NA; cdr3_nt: TGTGCCAGCAGGGGCCCAAGGCGCTACGAGCAGTACTTC; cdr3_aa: CASRGPRRYEQYF
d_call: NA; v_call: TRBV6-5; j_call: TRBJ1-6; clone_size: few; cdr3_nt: TGTGCCAGCAGTTTCGGGGACATTAATTCACCCCTCCACTTT; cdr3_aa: CASSFGDINSPLHF
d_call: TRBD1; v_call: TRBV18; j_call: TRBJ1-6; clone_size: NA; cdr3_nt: TGTGCCAGCTCACGCGAAGGGGGCATTAATTCACCCCTCCACTTT; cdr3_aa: CASSREGGINSPLHF
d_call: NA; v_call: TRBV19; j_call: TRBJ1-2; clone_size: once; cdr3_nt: TGTGCCAGTAGTGTCGTGCGGAGTTTGGACTATGGCTACACCTTC; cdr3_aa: CASSVVRSLDYGYTF